The 10 T cell receptor beta chains below were found in one sample sequenced in a study of blood T cell repertoires in COVID-19. Libraries were prepared by immunoSEQ multiplex PCR; TCRdb keeps only in-frame clonotypes and omits some of them. In the table there are hundreds of thousands of clones, roughly 82% of which are singletons. Sequenced sample: peripheral blood. The source is a woman in her 70s with acute or convalescent COVID-19.

This sequence joins TRBV7-9 and TRBJ1-4, with 7 bases aligning to TRBD1. After removal of 8 bases from V and 5 bases from J, the junction contained 11 bases not matched to a gene. Germline CDR1 reads SEHNR; CDR2 reads FQNEAQ (reference sequence). The CDR3 is 15 amino acids. This CDR3 is CASGTTGDSNEKLFF. CDR3 DNA: TGTGCCAGCGGGACAACAGGGGACTCCAATGAAAAACTGTTTTTT.

The V and J genes are TRBV5-6 and TRBJ1-2; D is uncertain. Germline loops: CDR1 SGHDT, CDR2 YYEEEE. This CDR3 has 16 amino acids. V was pared by 4 bases and J by 5 bases, with 21 bases between. The CDR3 DNA reads as TGTGCCAGCAGCGATTTGGACCCGGGGAGGGTATATGGCTACACCTTC. It specifies CASSDLDPGRVYGYTF.

The chain uses TRBV5-4 and TRBJ1-1; tentatively, D is TRBD1 (6 bases). Between the trimmed V and J ends, which lost 7 bases and 5 bases, there was a span of 21 bases. There are 15 residues in the CDR3. The germline CDR1 and CDR2 sequences are SGHNT and YYREEE (reference sequence). CDR3 coding DNA: TGTGCCAGCGTTGGGCCAGGGGCAATGGGGACTGAAGCTTTCTTT. It is translated as CASVGPGAMGTEAFF.

The chain uses TRBV18 and TRBJ1-2; weak D call: TRBD1 (6 bases). The CDR3 is made up of 12 amino acids. Trimming left V 6 bases short and J 3 bases short, with 8 bases between. The germline gives CDR1 KGHSH, CDR2 LQKENI. The CDR3 sequence: CASSQGHYGYTF. CDR3 nucleotide sequence: TGTGCCAGCTCTCAGGGGCACTATGGCTACACCTTC.

This chain uses TRBV6-5 with TRBJ1-6; TRBD1 aligns across 9 bases. The V and J ends lost 4 bases and 9 bases, in that order; junction bases with no gene match: 10. The CDR3 sequence is 16 residues long. The germline V gene encodes CDR1 MNHEY and CDR2 SVGAGI. The CDR3 region is CASSSGTGSGGSPLHF. Written as DNA, the CDR3 is TGTGCCAGCAGTTCCGGGACAGGGAGTGGTGGTTCACCCCTCCACTTT.

The CDR3 sequence: CATSSEHRVNQPQHF. As DNA, the CDR3 is TGTGCCACCAGCAGTGAACACAGGGTCAATCAGCCCCAGCATTTT. This chain joins TRBV15 and TRBJ1-5; a weak D match, TRBD1 (6 bases). The CDR3 has 15 amino acids. Deletions cut 3 bases from V and 3 bases from J, with 12 bases between. The germline CDR1 and CDR2 sequences are LNHNV and YYDKDF (reference sequence).

This sequence joins TRBV27 and TRBJ2-7; possible D gene TRBD1, 5 bases. CDR3 size: 13 residues. Trimming removed 4 bases at V and 0 bases at J, with 7 bases between. Germline-derived CDR1 and CDR2 are MNHEY and SMNVEV (reference sequence). In DNA, the CDR3 is TGTGCCAGCAGTTACAGGAGCTCCTACGAGCAGTACTTC. This sequence encodes CASSYRSSYEQYF.

V usage is TRBV6-5 and J usage is TRBJ1-6; the D gene is possibly TRBD1 (5 bases). The germline V gene has CDR1 MNHEY and CDR2 SVGAGI. V lost 5 bases and J lost 7, with 12 bases in between. The CDR3 sequence is 14 residues long. This CDR3 reads CASSPGLGNSPLHF. Here the CDR3 DNA reads TGTGCCAGCAGTCCGGGACTCGGGAATTCACCCCTCCACTTT.

The chain combines TRBV6-5 with TRBJ2-2, with TRBD1 matching 8 bases. Germline assignment: CDR1 MNHEY and CDR2 SVGAGI. This CDR3 region has 15 residues. Trimming cost V 7 bases and J 2 bases; bases outside gene matches: 6. The CDR3 region has the DNA TGTGCCAGCAAGAGGGACAGGAGAAACACCGGGGAGCTGTTTTTT. Residues: CASKRDRRNTGELFF.

The CDR3 spells CASSLRTSGGSDTQYF. The CDR3 nucleotides read TGTGCCAGCAGCCTAAGGACTAGCGGGGGGTCAGATACGCAGTATTTT. The rearrangement uses TRBV2 and TRBJ2-3, with 14 bases lining up with TRBD2. CDR3 length: 16 amino acids. Germline-derived CDR1 and CDR2 are SNHLY and FYNNEI. V trimming: 6 bases; J trimming: 4 bases; junction bases outside the gene matches: 6.